This T cell receptor (beta chain) was captured in a study of shared clonotypes between healthy human individuals. Study-wide points: Non-shared clonotypes showed lower generation probabilities than clonotypes common to all four donors.

The CDR3 covers 12 residues. Per germline, CDR1 SGHTS and CDR2 YDEGEE. The V end was cut by 3 bases, the J end by 8 bases, with 11 bases between. Repertoires were generated with immunoSEQ multiplex PCR, while TCRdb's copy carries only in-frame clones and drops some. The sample lists more than 2,000,000 clones, roughly nine tenths occurring once. Of note for this clone: Its cognate antigen is unknown.

Sequenced: naive CD4+ T cells sorted from blood. Subset meaning: CD45RA+ positively selected. The clonotype comes from a man between 18 and 35 years old in good health. The rearrangement joins TRBV5-8 to TRBJ1-2; D unclear. CDR3 sequence (DNA): TGTGCCAGCAGCTCGTATTCTGGAGGCTACACCTTC. It translates to CASSSYSGGYTF.